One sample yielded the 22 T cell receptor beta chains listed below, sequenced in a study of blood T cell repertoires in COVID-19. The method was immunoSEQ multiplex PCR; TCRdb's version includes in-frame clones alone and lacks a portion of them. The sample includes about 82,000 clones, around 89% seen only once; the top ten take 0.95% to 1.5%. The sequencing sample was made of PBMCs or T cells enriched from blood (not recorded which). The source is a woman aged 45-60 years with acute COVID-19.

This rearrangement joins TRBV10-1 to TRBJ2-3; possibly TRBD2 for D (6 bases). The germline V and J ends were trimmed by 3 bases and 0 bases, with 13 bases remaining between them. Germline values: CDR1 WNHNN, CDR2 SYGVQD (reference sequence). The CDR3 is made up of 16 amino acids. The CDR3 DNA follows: TGCGCCAGCAGTGACTCCACTAGCAGCAGCACAGATACGCAGTATTTT. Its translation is CASSDSTSSSTDTQYF.

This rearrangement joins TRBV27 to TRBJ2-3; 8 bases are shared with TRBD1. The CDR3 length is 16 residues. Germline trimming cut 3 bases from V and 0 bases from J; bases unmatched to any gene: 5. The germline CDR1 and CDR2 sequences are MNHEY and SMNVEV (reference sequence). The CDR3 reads CASSFRQGPSTDTQYF. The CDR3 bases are TGTGCCAGCAGTTTTCGACAGGGGCCTAGCACAGATACGCAGTATTTT.

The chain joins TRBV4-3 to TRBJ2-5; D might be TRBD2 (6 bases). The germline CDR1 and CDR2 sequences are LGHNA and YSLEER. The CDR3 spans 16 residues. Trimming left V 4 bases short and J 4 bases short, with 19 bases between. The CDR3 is CASSPRGRIVGETQYF. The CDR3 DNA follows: TGCGCCAGCAGCCCCCGGGGGAGGATCGTGGGAGAGACCCAGTACTTC.

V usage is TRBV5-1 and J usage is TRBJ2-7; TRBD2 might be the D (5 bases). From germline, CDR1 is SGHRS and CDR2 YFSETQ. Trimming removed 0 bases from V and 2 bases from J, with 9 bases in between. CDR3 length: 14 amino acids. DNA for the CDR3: TGCGCCAGCAGCTTGGTAGCGCTAACCTACGAGCAGTACTTC. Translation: CASSLVALTYEQYF.

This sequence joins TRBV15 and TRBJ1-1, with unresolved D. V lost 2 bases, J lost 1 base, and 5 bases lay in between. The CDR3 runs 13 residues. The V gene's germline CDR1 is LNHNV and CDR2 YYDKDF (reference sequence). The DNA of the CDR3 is TGTGCCACCAGCAGAACACGGAACACTGAAGCTTTCTTT. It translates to CATSRTRNTEAFF. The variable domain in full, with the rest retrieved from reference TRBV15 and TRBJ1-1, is DAMVIQNPRYQVTQFGKPVTLSCSQTLNHNVMYWYQQKSSQAPKLLFHYYDKDFNNEADTPDNFQSRRPNTSFCFLDIRSPGLGDTAMYLCATSRTRNTEAFFGQGTRLTVV.

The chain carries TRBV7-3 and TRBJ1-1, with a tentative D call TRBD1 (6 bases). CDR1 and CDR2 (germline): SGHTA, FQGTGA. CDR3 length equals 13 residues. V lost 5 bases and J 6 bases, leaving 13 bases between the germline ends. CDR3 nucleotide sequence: TGTGCCAGCAGCATTACGGGGGGCGCTGAAGCTTTCTTT. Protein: CASSITGGAEAFF.

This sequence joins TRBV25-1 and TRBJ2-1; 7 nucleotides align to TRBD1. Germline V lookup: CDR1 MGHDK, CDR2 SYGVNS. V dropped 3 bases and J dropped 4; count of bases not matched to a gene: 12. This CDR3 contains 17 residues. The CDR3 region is CASSDDRAGAVYNEQFF. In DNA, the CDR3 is TGTGCCAGCAGTGACGACAGGGCCGGAGCGGTGTACAATGAGCAGTTCTTC.

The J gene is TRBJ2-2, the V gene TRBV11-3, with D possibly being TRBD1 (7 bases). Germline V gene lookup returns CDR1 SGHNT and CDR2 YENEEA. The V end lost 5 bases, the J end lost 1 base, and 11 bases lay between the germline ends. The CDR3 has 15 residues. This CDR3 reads CASSPRGENTGELFF. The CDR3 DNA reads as TGTGCCAGCAGCCCCAGGGGGGAGAACACCGGGGAGCTGTTTTTT.

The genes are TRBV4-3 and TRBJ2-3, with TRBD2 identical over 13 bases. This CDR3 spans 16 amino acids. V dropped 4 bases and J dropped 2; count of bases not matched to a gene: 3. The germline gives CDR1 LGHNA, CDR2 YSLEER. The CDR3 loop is CASSPGLAGITDTQYF. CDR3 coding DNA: TGCGCCAGCAGCCCGGGACTAGCGGGAATCACAGATACGCAGTATTTT.

The DNA for the CDR3 is TGCGCCAGCAGTGACTCCGGGAGGGCCTACGAGCAGTACTTC. It specifies CASSDSGRAYEQYF. V gene TRBV10-1 combines with J gene TRBJ2-7; 8 bases align to TRBD2. This CDR3 spans 14 amino acids. Germline CDR1 WNHNN, CDR2 SYGVQD (reference sequence). Trimming took 3 bases from V and 2 from J; bases not matched to a gene: 3.

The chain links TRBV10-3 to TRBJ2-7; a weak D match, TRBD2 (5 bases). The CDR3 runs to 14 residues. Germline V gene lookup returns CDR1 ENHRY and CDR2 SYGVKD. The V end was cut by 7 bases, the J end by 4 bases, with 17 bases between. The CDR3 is CAITQGTSGYEQYF. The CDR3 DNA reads TGTGCCATCACCCAAGGAACTAGTGGGTACGAGCAGTACTTC.

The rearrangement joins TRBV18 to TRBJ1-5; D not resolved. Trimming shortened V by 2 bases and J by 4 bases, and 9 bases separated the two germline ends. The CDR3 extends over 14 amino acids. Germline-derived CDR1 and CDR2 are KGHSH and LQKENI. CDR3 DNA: TGTGCCAGCTCACCAGGGAGCGCGAATCAGCCCCAGCATTTT. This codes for CASSPGSANQPQHF.

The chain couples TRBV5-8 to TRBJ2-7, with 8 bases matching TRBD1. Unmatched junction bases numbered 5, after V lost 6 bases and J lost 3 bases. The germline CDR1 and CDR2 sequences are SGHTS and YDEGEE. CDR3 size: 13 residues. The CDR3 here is CASTGQGYYEQYF. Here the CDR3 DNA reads TGTGCCAGCACAGGACAGGGTTACTACGAGCAGTACTTC. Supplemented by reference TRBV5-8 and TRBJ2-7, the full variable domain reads EAGVTQSPTHLIKTRGQQATLRCSPISGHTSVYWYQQALGLGLQFLLWYDEGEERNRGNFPPRFSGRQFPNYSSELNVNALELEDSALYLCASTGQGYYEQYFGPGTRLTVT.

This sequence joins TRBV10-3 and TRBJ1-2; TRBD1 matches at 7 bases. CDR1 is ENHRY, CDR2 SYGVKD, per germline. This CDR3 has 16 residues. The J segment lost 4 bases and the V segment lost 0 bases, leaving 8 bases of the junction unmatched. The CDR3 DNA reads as TGTGCCATCAGTGAGTCACGGGACAGATACGGCTATGGCTACACCTTC. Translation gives CAISESRDRYGYGYTF.

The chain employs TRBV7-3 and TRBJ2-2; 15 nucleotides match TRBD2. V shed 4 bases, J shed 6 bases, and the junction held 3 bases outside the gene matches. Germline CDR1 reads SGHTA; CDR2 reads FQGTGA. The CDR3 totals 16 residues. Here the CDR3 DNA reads TGTGCCAGCAGCTCCGGACTAGCGGGAGGGGCCGGGGAGCTGTTTTTT. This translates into CASSSGLAGGAGELFF.

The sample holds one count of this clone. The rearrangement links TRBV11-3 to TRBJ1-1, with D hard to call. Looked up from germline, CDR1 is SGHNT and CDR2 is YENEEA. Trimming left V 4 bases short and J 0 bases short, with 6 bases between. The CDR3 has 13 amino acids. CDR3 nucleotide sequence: TGTGCCAGCAGCTCCCACATGAACACTGAAGCTTTCTTT. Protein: CASSSHMNTEAFF.

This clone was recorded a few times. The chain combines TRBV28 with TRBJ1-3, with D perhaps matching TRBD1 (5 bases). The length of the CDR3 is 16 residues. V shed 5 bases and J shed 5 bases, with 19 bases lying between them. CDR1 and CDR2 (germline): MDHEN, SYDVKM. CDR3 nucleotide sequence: TGTGCCAGCAGTACCACTCTACCTGGGGGGAGAAACACCATATATTTT. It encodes CASSTTLPGGRNTIYF.

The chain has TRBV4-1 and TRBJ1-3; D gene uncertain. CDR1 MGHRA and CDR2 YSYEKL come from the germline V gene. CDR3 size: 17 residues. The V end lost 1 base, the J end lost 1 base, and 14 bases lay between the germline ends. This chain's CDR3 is CASSQGRGGLSGNTIYF. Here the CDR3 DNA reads TGCGCCAGCAGCCAAGGGCGGGGAGGTCTGTCTGGAAACACCATATATTTT.

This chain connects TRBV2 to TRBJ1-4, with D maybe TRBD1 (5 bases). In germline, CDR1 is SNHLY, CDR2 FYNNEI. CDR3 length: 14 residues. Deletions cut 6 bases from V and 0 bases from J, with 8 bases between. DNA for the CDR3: TGTGCCAGCAGCCGGGGGTCAACTAATGAAAAACTGTTTTTT. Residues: CASSRGSTNEKLFF. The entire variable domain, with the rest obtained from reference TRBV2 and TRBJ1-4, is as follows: EPEVTQTPSHQVTQMGQEVILRCVPISNHLYFYWYRQILGQKVEFLVSFYNNEISEKSEIFDDQFSVERPDGSNFTLKIRSTKLEDSAMYFCASSRGSTNEKLFFGSGTQLSVL.

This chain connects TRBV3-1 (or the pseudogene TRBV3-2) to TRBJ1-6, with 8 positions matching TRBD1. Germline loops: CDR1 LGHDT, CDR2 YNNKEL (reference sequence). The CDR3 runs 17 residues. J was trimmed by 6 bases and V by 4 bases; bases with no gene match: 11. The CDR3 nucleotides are TGTGCCAGCAGCCCTCGGACAGGGCCAGCCCTTAATTCACCCCTCCACTTT. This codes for CASSPRTGPALNSPLHF.

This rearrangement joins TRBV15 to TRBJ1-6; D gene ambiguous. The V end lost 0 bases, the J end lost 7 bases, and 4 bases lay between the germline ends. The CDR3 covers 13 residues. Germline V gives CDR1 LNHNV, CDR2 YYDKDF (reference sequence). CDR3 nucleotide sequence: TGTGCCACCAGCAGAGACCAGAATTCACCCCTCCACTTT. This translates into CATSRDQNSPLHF.

CDR3 sequence reads: CASSLSDRGDYGYTF. CDR3 nucleotides: TGTGCCAGCAGTTTATCGGACAGGGGTGACTATGGCTACACCTTC. This chain links TRBV27 with TRBJ1-2; 9 bases line up with TRBD1. Germline V CDR1 and CDR2: MNHEY, SMNVEV (reference sequence). The length of the CDR3 is 15 residues. The V gene end was trimmed by 0 bases and the J gene end by 3 bases; junction bases not matched to a gene: 2.